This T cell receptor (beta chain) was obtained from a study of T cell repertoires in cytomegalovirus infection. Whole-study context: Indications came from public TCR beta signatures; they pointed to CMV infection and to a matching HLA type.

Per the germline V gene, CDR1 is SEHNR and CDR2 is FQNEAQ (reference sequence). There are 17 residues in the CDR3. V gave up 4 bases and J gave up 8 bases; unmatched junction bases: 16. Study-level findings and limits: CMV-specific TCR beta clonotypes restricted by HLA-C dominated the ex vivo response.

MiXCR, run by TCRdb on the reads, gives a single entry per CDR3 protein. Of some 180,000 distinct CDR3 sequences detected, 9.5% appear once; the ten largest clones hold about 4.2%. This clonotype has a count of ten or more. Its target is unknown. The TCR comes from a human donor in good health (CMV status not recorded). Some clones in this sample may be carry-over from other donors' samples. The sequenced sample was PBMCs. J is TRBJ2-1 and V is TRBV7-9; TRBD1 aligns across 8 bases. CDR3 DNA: TGTGCCAGCAGCTGGGGTGAGGGCACAGGGGGTTTGGATGAGCAGTTCTTC. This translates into CASSWGEGTGGLDEQFF. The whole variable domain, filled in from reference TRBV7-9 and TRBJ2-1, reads DTGVSQNPRHKITKRGQNVTFRCDPISEHNRLYWYRQTLGQGPEFLTYFQNEAQLEKSRLLSDRFSAERPKGSFSTLEIQRTEQGDSAMYLCASSWGEGTGGLDEQFFGPGTRLTVL.